This T cell receptor beta chain was identified in a study of blood T cell repertoires in COVID-19. Study as a whole: COVID-19 samples collected from the United States, Italy and Spain covered acute and convalescent phases. In each case, the material was cDNA or gDNA derived from T cells, B-cell-depleted T cells, or PBMCs.

In the authors' workflow: Amplification from reference gene primers served as the basis for estimated nucleated cell counts. Data came from immunoSEQ multiplex PCR; TCRdb stores just in-frame clones and leaves some out. For V, J and clone size, that table is used; D and trimming come from the DNA. The repertoire holds about 280,000 clones, roughly 85% seen once, with less than 6.5% in the top ten. CDR3 length: 15 amino acids. Germline V gene data show CDR1 as MNHEY and CDR2 as SMNVEV (reference sequence). Deletions cut 4 bases from V and 2 bases from J, with 15 bases between. The chain is built from TRBV27 and TRBJ2-7; possible D gene TRBD1, 5 bases. The material sequenced was peripheral blood. The TCR originated in a man in his forties or fifties with active or convalescent COVID-19. CDR3 region: CASSSVDNNAYEQYF. The CDR3 DNA follows: TGTGCCAGCAGTTCCGTGGACAACAATGCCTACGAGCAGTACTTC.